One and the same sample provided the 32 T cell receptor beta chains below, sequenced in a study of T cells in Graves' hyperthyroidism and ophthalmopathy. There were TCR beta CDR3 regions amplified from RNA transcripts. TCR CDR3 underwent first-round RT-PCR with the HTBI primer set. TCRdb re-analysed the multiplex PCR reads in MiXCR, keeping a single row per CDR3 protein. The table includes more than 300,000 distinct CDR3 sequences, about 17% detected once. Sequencing used blood. The receptor set was obtained from a woman aged 30 to 39 with Graves' hyperthyroidism that later progressed to Graves' ophthalmopathy.

The rearrangement uses TRBV10-3 and TRBJ2-2; D might be TRBD1 (6 bases). This CDR3 contains 15 residues. Trimming took 2 bases from V and 4 from J, leaving 11 bases between them. Germline V gene sequence: CDR1 ENHRY, CDR2 SYGVKD. CDR3 loop: CAISEERGSTGELFF. CDR3 DNA: TGTGCCATCAGTGAGGAGAGGGGGAGCACCGGGGAGCTGTTTTTT.

This clonotype has a handful of counts. The rearrangement links TRBV27 to TRBJ1-6; possibly TRBD1 for D (6 bases). CDR1 and CDR2 from the germline V gene are MNHEY and SMNVEV (reference sequence). The CDR3 runs 13 residues. Trimming took off 4 bases at V and 9 bases at J, with 10 bases between the two ends. CDR3 region: CASSSKGVSPLHF. The CDR3 DNA follows: TGTGCCAGCAGTTCCAAGGGGGTTTCACCCCTCCACTTT.

This clonotype was seen a few times. V and J are TRBV4-1 and TRBJ1-2; D unclear. Trimming shortened V by 3 bases and J by 2 bases, and 10 bases separated the two germline ends. This CDR3 is 14 amino acids long. CDR1 and CDR2 from the germline V gene are MGHRA and YSYEKL. CDR3 DNA sequence: TGCGCCAGCAGCCATGAGACCGAGAACTATGGCTACACCTTC. Encoded protein: CASSHETENYGYTF.

This clonotype has a count of ten or more. The chain combines TRBV7-8 with TRBJ1-2; possible D gene TRBD1, 6 bases. Trimming took off 2 bases at V and 7 bases at J, with 14 bases between the two ends. The length of the CDR3 is 14 residues. In germline, CDR1 is SGHVS, CDR2 FQNEAQ. The CDR3: CASSLQGQGSGYTF. The CDR3 DNA reads as TGTGCCAGCAGCTTACAGGGGCAAGGGAGTGGCTACACCTTC.

In its sample, this clonotype was seen many times. This chain connects TRBV24-1 to TRBJ2-7, with D tentatively TRBD1 (6 bases). V shed 4 bases and J shed 5 bases, with 14 bases lying between them. The CDR3 consists of 14 residues. CDR1 KGHDR and CDR2 SFDVKD come from the germline V gene. The CDR3 loop is CATSDKDRMDEQYF. The CDR3 bases are TGTGCCACCAGTGACAAAGACAGGATGGACGAGCAGTACTTC.

In its sample, this clonotype was seen many times. The gene calls are TRBV6-2 or TRBV6-3 and TRBJ2-5, with D unclear. Trimming left V 2 bases short and J 3 bases short, with 4 bases between. The CDR3 has 12 residues. The germline V gene encodes CDR1 MNHEY and CDR2 SVGEGT. In DNA, the CDR3 is TGTGCCAGCAGTTACCGTAAAGAGACCCAGTACTTC. It specifies CASSYRKETQYF.

V is TRBV4-1 and J is TRBJ2-2, with 12 bases identical to TRBD2. The CDR3 is 19 amino acids. V lost 4 bases, J lost 1 base, and 10 bases stayed unmatched. CDR1 and CDR2 from the germline V gene are MGHRA and YSYEKL. The CDR3 spells CASSLHLKLAGGNTGELFF. CDR3 coding DNA: TGCGCCAGCAGCCTCCATCTCAAACTAGCGGGGGGGAACACCGGGGAGCTGTTTTTT.

This clonotype has a handful of counts. The chain joins TRBV7-9 to TRBJ1-2; no clear D. Per germline, CDR1 SEHNR and CDR2 FQNEAQ (reference sequence). There are 13 residues in the CDR3. Deletions cut 5 bases from V and 6 bases from J, with 13 bases between. For the CDR3, the DNA is TGTGCCAGCAGCCGCTTCCCGACGGATGGCTACACCTTC. Translated: CASSRFPTDGYTF.

Regarding this clonotype: The junction departs from the called germline gene at one end, perhaps through a read error. The chain has TRBV29-1 and TRBJ2-1; 9 positions match TRBD2. The CDR3 has 16 amino acids. Germline CDR1 and CDR2: SQVTM and ANQGSEA. Here the CDR3 DNA reads TGCAGCGTCGCACCCATGGTAGCGGGGGCGGACAACGAGCAGTTCTTC. Amino acid sequence: CSVAPMVAGADNEQFF.

Many counts were recorded for this clonotype. This chain joins TRBV12-3 or TRBV12-4 and TRBJ1-1; a weak D match, TRBD1 (6 bases). The V gene lost 4 bases and the J gene lost 11 bases, with 23 bases spanning the gap. CDR3 size: 15 residues. CDR3 sequence: CASSSPPTQGLRAFF. The CDR3 coding sequence is TGTGCCAGCAGTTCTCCACCCACACAGGGATTGCGGGCTTTCTTT.

There are many counts of this clonotype. The J gene is TRBJ2-7, the V gene TRBV27; D possibly corresponds to TRBD1 (5 bases). Trimming cost V 5 bases and J 2 bases, with 16 bases left between them. Germline-derived CDR1 and CDR2 are MNHEY and SMNVEV (reference sequence). The CDR3 runs to 15 residues. CDR3 amino acids: CASSPRALGPYEQYF. CDR3 DNA sequence: TGTGCCAGCAGTCCTCGGGCCCTGGGGCCCTACGAGCAGTACTTC.

This chain links TRBV6-1 with TRBJ1-3; TRBD1 matches 7 bases. The CDR3 covers 14 residues. Per germline, CDR1 MNHNS and CDR2 SASEGT. V shed 7 bases and J 4 bases; nucleotides not matched to a gene: 7. The CDR3 is CASMEGAFGNTIYF. Here the CDR3 DNA reads TGTGCCAGCATGGAGGGGGCGTTCGGAAACACCATATATTTT.

This clonotype showed up just a few times. This may arise from a read error, as a much more abundant clone is one base away. The rearrangement links TRBV29-1 to TRBJ2-7; D may be TRBD2 (6 bases). The end of the DNA aligns better with TRBJ2-1, so the J call may be wrong. Germline V lookup: CDR1 SQVTM, CDR2 ANQGSEA. The CDR3 loop spans 12 amino acids. The CDR3 is CSVVRGSYEQFF. In DNA form, the CDR3 reads TGCAGCGTTGTGCGGGGCTCCTACGAGCAGTTCTTC.

This clonotype was recorded a few times. The chain carries TRBV10-2 and TRBJ1-4; D is unresolved. V was shortened by 1 base and J by 6 bases, with 9 bases between the two germline ends. Germline V gives CDR1 WSHSY, CDR2 SAAADI. The CDR3 totals 14 residues. Written as DNA, the CDR3 is TGCGCCAGCAGTGAGTGGACCGCCTATGAAAAACTGTTTTTT. It codes for CASSEWTAYEKLFF.

The chain is built from TRBV3-1 and TRBJ2-5; 8 positions agree with TRBD2. Germline CDR1 LGHDT, CDR2 YNNKEL (reference sequence). This CDR3 contains 15 residues. The J segment lost 1 base and the V segment lost 7 bases, leaving 8 bases of the junction unmatched. Written as DNA, the CDR3 is TGTGCCAGCACACTTCGCCGGGGGGGCCAAGAGACCCAGTACTTC. Translating it yields CASTLRRGGQETQYF.

At least ten counts were recorded for this clonotype. The gene calls are TRBV12-3 or TRBV12-4 and TRBJ2-1, with TRBD2 matching over 7 bases. This CDR3 has 13 residues. The junction had 9 bases not matched to a gene; V was cut back by 6 bases and J by 10 bases. In nucleotides, the CDR3 is TGTGCCAGCAGCGTAGCGGGCCTCGAGGAGCAGTTCTTC. Protein product: CASSVAGLEEQFF.

The V gene is TRBV27, the J gene TRBJ1-2, with 9 positions matching TRBD1. V was clipped by 1 base and J by 9 bases; unmatched bases: 9. Germline assignment: CDR1 MNHEY and CDR2 SMNVEV (reference sequence). The CDR3 is 15 amino acids. Here the CDR3 reads CASSLLPGQGIRYTF. The CDR3 nucleotides are TGTGCCAGCAGTTTATTACCGGGACAGGGTATCCGCTACACCTTC.

At least ten counts were recorded for this clonotype. This chain uses TRBV29-1 with TRBJ2-5; D is perhaps TRBD2 (6 bases). The CDR3 has 13 amino acids. Trimming took off 6 bases at V and 1 base at J, with 12 bases between the two ends. CDR1 is SQVTM and CDR2 is ANQGSEA in the germline V gene. CDR3 loop: CSVASGLQETQYF. DNA of the CDR3: TGCAGCGTGGCGTCGGGACTCCAAGAGACCCAGTACTTC.

This clonotype was detected ten times or more. The junction does not match germline at one end; this may be a read error. The rearrangement links TRBV28 to TRBJ2-3, with 8 bases lining up with TRBD2. Germline values: CDR1 MDHEN, CDR2 SYDVKM. This CDR3 spans 12 amino acids. The chain's CDR3 is CRAGVSTDTQYF. The CDR3 nucleotides are TGCAGAGCGGGGGTTAGCACAGATACGCAGTATTTT.

This clonotype was counted ten times or more. This chain connects TRBV6-1 to TRBJ1-2; maybe TRBD1 (6 bases). Germline values: CDR1 MNHNS, CDR2 SASEGT. V dropped 8 bases and J dropped 0 bases, with 16 bases sitting between them. The CDR3 runs to 15 residues. The CDR3 loop is CASGGPGDPNYGYTF. CDR3 DNA sequence: TGTGCCAGCGGGGGGCCGGGGGACCCTAACTATGGCTACACCTTC.

This rearrangement joins TRBV5-4 to TRBJ2-1; D unresolved. Looked up from germline, CDR1 is SGHNT and CDR2 is YYREEE (reference sequence). This CDR3 contains 15 residues. V lost 4 bases and J 1 base, leaving 12 bases between the germline ends. The CDR3 reads CASSEDASSYNEQFF. For the CDR3, the DNA is TGTGCCAGCAGCGAGGACGCTTCGTCCTACAATGAGCAGTTCTTC.

This clonotype was recorded many times. Germline is not matched at one junction end, which may reflect a read error. The chain carries TRBV3-1 and TRBJ1-5, with D unclear. CDR3 size: 15 residues. CDR1 and CDR2 (germline): LGHDT, YNNKEL (reference sequence). CDR3 DNA sequence: TGTGCCAGCAGCCAAGATCCGGGTAGCGATCAGCCCCAGCATTTT. The encoded protein is CASSQDPGSDQPQHF.

There are many counts of this clonotype. The rearrangement uses TRBV7-9 and TRBJ2-3; tentative D call: TRBD2 (6 bases). The V gene lost 6 bases and the J gene lost 5 bases, with 12 bases spanning the gap. Germline CDR1 reads SEHNR; CDR2 reads FQNEAQ (reference sequence). The CDR3 length is 13 residues. CDR3 in DNA: TGTGCCAGCAGAGCCGGAGGGGAAGATACGCAGTATTTT. This encodes CASRAGGEDTQYF.

This clonotype was observed at least ten times. This sequence joins TRBV20-1 and TRBJ1-6; D uncertain. V was shortened by 0 bases and J by 4 bases, with 10 bases between the two germline ends. This CDR3 has 15 amino acids. CDR1 is DFQATT and CDR2 is SNEGSKA in the germline V gene (reference sequence). Here the CDR3 DNA reads TGCAGTGCTAGAGAGCTGGACTTATATAATTCACCCCTCCACTTT. The encoded protein is CSARELDLYNSPLHF.

The rearrangement joins TRBV9 to TRBJ1-1; D is uncertain. Germline CDR1 and CDR2: SGDLS and YYNGEE. Trimming took off 4 bases at V and 2 bases at J, with 12 bases between the two ends. This CDR3 has 14 residues. The CDR3: CASSPRHENTEAFF. The CDR3 region has the DNA TGTGCCAGCAGCCCCCGGCACGAAAACACTGAAGCTTTCTTT.

This clonotype was seen repeatedly, ten times or more. The chain employs TRBV3-1 and TRBJ1-6; 7 bases agree with TRBD1. CDR3 length: 15 residues. Germline assignment: CDR1 LGHDT and CDR2 YNNKEL (reference sequence). J lost 5 bases, V lost 4 bases, and 5 bases had no gene match. In nucleotides, the CDR3 is TGTGCCAGCAGCCTTGGGACAGCTAATAATTCACCCCTCCACTTT. Translating it yields CASSLGTANNSPLHF.

For this clonotype: This may be a read error, as it is one base from a much larger clone. The V and J genes are TRBV5-1 and TRBJ2-7, with D uncertain. The CDR3 totals 14 residues. Germline V gene sequence: CDR1 SGHRS, CDR2 YFSETQ. The DNA of the CDR3 is TGCGCCATCAGCTTGGGTCTACCCCTCAACGAGCAGTACTTC. Translating it yields CAISLGLPLNEQYF.

This clonotype was recorded a few times. The chain is built from TRBV4-1 and TRBJ2-7, with D uncertain. Trimming cost V 1 base and J 2 bases, with 9 bases left between them. CDR1 is MGHRA and CDR2 is YSYEKL in the germline V gene. The CDR3 has 14 amino acids. Here the CDR3 reads CASSQVGEAYEQYF. The CDR3 DNA reads TGCGCCAGCAGCCAAGTTGGGGAAGCCTACGAGCAGTACTTC.

In its sample, this clonotype was seen many times. The chain combines TRBV28 with TRBJ2-2; TRBD2 matches 12 bases. Germline lookup yields CDR1 MDHEN and CDR2 SYDVKM. V shed 6 bases and J 6 bases; nucleotides not matched to a gene: 5. This CDR3 is 15 amino acids long. CDR3 sequence reads: CASRSSGRGAGELFF. CDR3 bases: TGTGCCAGCAGATCTAGCGGGAGGGGAGCCGGGGAGCTGTTTTTT.

This clonotype was seen a handful of times. CDR3 region: CASRLRHTFISGANVLTF. The CDR3 region has the DNA TGCGCCAGCAGGCTTCGACACACCTTTATCTCTGGGGCCAACGTCCTGACTTTC. The V gene is TRBV4-1, the J gene TRBJ2-6; D is unresolved. The CDR3 consists of 18 residues. V was pared by 6 bases and J by 0 bases, with 18 bases between. Germline lookup yields CDR1 MGHRA and CDR2 YSYEKL.

V is TRBV30 and J is TRBJ2-2, with TRBD2 identical over 11 bases. The germline CDR1 and CDR2 sequences are GTSNPN and SVGIG (reference sequence). The CDR3 sequence is 16 residues long. Germline trimming cut 2 bases from V and 4 bases from J; bases unmatched to any gene: 6. CDR3 protein: CAWSSSGGRSTGELFF. The CDR3 bases are TGTGCCTGGAGTTCTAGCGGGGGGCGTAGCACCGGGGAGCTGTTTTTT.

This clonotype came up many times. V is TRBV13 and J is TRBJ1-6; tentative D call: TRBD1 (6 bases). The germline gives CDR1 PRHDT, CDR2 FYEKMQ (reference sequence). The CDR3 is 15 residues long. The V and J ends lost 2 bases and 9 bases respectively, with 14 bases between them. In nucleotides, the CDR3 is TGTGCCAGCAGCTTACAGGGGCTAATGAGTTCACCCCTCCACTTT. It yields the protein CASSLQGLMSSPLHF.